These 8 T cell receptor beta chains were all obtained from the same sample, sequenced in a study of shared clonotypes between healthy human individuals. Profiling relied on immunoSEQ multiplex PCR, and the TCRdb table lists in-frame clones only, not all of them. The sample lists approximately 1,000,000 clones, approximately 78% occurring once. What was sequenced was memory CD4+ T cells from PBMCs. The subset was: CD45RA-negative fraction. These receptors were collected from a man aged 18 to 30 in good health. Some clones in this sample may be carry-over from other donors' samples.

V usage is TRBV25-1 and J usage is TRBJ2-3, with 7 bases aligning to TRBD2. The CDR3 sequence is 14 residues long. Looked up from germline, CDR1 is MGHDK and CDR2 is SYGVNS. The V gene end was trimmed by 3 bases and the J gene end by 3 bases; junction bases not matched to a gene: 3. DNA of the CDR3: TGTGCCAGCAGTGAGCTCGGGGGGACAGATACGCAGTATTTT. It translates to CASSELGGTDTQYF.

The V call is TRBV7-9, the J call TRBJ2-7, with TRBD2 matching 7 bases. Germline assignment: CDR1 SEHNR and CDR2 FQNEAQ (reference sequence). After removal of 4 bases from V and 5 bases from J, the junction contained 8 bases not matched to a gene. The CDR3 length is 14 residues. CDR3 sequence: CASSSTGGRNEQYF. Here the CDR3 DNA reads TGTGCCAGCAGCTCCACCGGCGGGAGAAACGAGCAGTACTTC.

This clone showed up just a few times. The gene calls are TRBV30 and TRBJ1-1; possibly TRBD1 for D (6 bases). Trimming removed 0 bases from V and 6 bases from J, with 14 bases in between. The CDR3 consists of 14 residues. CDR1 is GTSNPN, CDR2 SVGIG, per germline (reference sequence). In DNA, the CDR3 is TGTGCCTGGAGTGTACAGGGCCCCGGGCCTGAAGCTTTCTTT. Its protein product is CAWSVQGPGPEAFF. Variable domain in full (rest from reference TRBV30 and TRBJ1-1): SQTIHQWPATLVQPVGSPLSLECTVEGTSNPNLYWYRQAAGRGLQLLFYSVGIGQISSEVPQNLSASRPQDRQFILSSKKLLLSDSGFYLCAWSVQGPGPEAFFGQGTRLTVV.

The CDR3 here is CASSLEGYTGELFF. The CDR3 region has the DNA TGCGCCAGCAGCTTGGAGGGGTACACCGGGGAGCTGTTTTTT. The chain uses TRBV5-1 and TRBJ2-2; tentatively, D is TRBD1 (5 bases). Trimming shortened V by 0 bases and J by 3 bases, and 6 bases separated the two germline ends. Germline CDR1 SGHRS, CDR2 YFSETQ. The length of the CDR3 is 14 residues.

The chain has TRBV7-3 and TRBJ2-7, with 9 positions matching TRBD1. CDR3 size: 14 residues. The germline V gene encodes CDR1 SGHTA and CDR2 FQGTGA. The trim removed 8 bases at V and 4 bases at J, leaving 9 bases unmatched. The CDR3 region is CASAPGTGPYEQYF. In DNA form, the CDR3 reads TGTGCCAGCGCCCCCGGGACAGGGCCTTACGAGCAGTACTTC.

The chain combines TRBV11-1 with TRBJ2-7; the D is unclear. Looked up from germline, CDR1 is SGHAT and CDR2 is FQDESV (reference sequence). The length of the CDR3 is 13 residues. The ends were cut back, 1 base at V and 4 bases at J, with 8 bases in the middle. CDR3 amino acids: CASSLVATYEQYF. CDR3 DNA sequence: TGTGCCAGCAGCTTAGTTGCTACATACGAGCAGTACTTC.

The gene calls are TRBV5-1 and TRBJ2-7, with 7 bases aligning to TRBD1. CDR1 and CDR2 (germline): SGHRS, YFSETQ. V dropped 3 bases and J dropped 2; count of bases not matched to a gene: 5. The CDR3 is 14 residues long. The CDR3 here is CASSSLGQTYEQYF. The CDR3 DNA sequence: TGCGCCAGCAGCTCCCTGGGACAGACCTACGAGCAGTACTTC.

The chain is built from TRBV19 and TRBJ2-6; 7 nucleotides line up with TRBD1. V shed 6 bases and J 2 bases; nucleotides not matched to a gene: 7. The germline gives CDR1 LNHDA, CDR2 SQIVND (reference sequence). The CDR3 is made up of 16 amino acids. CDR3 sequence: CASRPNQGAGANVLTF. The CDR3 DNA sequence: TGTGCCAGTAGACCGAATCAGGGGGCTGGGGCCAACGTCCTGACTTTC.